This paragraph covers one T cell receptor beta chain sequence. Its binding antigen is unknown. Per-nucleotide qualities are absent, and no much larger clonotype sits a single base away. V is pared back by 2 bases and J by 1 base, with 8 bases lying between the germline termini. The CDR3, cysteine through phenylalanine, is 14 amino acids long. Just CDR3 DNA is preserved here, 42 bases in frame from base 1. The germline V gene encodes CDR1 MNHEY and CDR2 SVGAGI. What the time point label conveys for this sample: baseline before first vaccination. Explained via the paper, the treatment or condition label denotes: meningococcal conjugate vaccine given as trial control. Vaccinee samples came from UK trials COV001 and COV002, including a single-blind randomized controlled phase 2/3 trial of AZD1222 (ChAdOx1 nCoV-19) in healthy adults. For TCRbeta chain sequencing, PBMC samples were collected from trial participants at day 0 and at day 28 after the second dose.

These data belong to a study of T cell responses to AZD1222 COVID-19 vaccine (dated by TCRdb to about 2021). Some background on the complete study: A total of 233 trial participants underwent TCR sequencing, of whom about 210 received two doses of AZD1222 and about 25 received two doses of the MenACWY control vaccine. Trial participants were enrolled by age into 18-55, 56-69 and 70-plus year subgroups, with roughly 150, 30 and 60 TCR-sequenced participants respectively. Beyond this particular receptor, the publication reports: Because no day 14 peak-response samples were available, the repertoires could be characterized only after the peak T cell response. Epitopes outside the regions mutated in the B.1.351 and B.1.1.7 variants were reportedly recognized by nearly half of the unique spike-specific TCRs. In the small 56-69-year group, the increase in depth fell short of significance, most likely because of low power. Participants were mostly white British and included more females than males, and it was suggested by the authors that clonal diversity may have been underestimated. Conclusions about previously exposed vaccinees are limited, since just 6 or 7 AZD1222 recipients were seropositive for SARS-CoV-2 at baseline. After two AZD1222 doses, both the breadth and the depth of spike-specific TCRs were significantly higher than at day 0 and than in MenACWY recipients. The whole spike protein was spanned by vaccine-associated CD4 TCRs, and dominant responses were seen in regions 160-218 and 743-854.

The CDR3 regions of human TCRbeta chains were analyzed by immunosequencing. The source study handled its data this way. TCRs in the repertoires were matched against a reference library of SARS-CoV-2-specific TCRs that had been generated with the MIRA antigen-specificity platform. Breadth was defined as the fraction of unique TCRs that were SARS-CoV-2-associated. Depth was defined as the fraction of total T cells that were SARS-CoV-2-associated. Using the MIRA data, each spike-specific TCR was assigned both to the spike region to which the TCR was reactive and to a CD4 or CD8 class. Log10-transformed breadth and depth values were compared by one-way ANOVA with Sidak's multiple comparisons tests. Sourced from immuneACCESS, this table was stored by TCRdb with only in-frame sequences that have V and J called. A share of the clones is absent; for the studies checked, an unresolved V gene accounts for under half, and the remainder has no known explanation. V, J and clone size derive from that table, while D and trimming were established from the DNA sequence. Recorded for this sample are more than 140,000 clones; 88% of them occurred a single time. The ten most abundant clones make up 3% to 4% of the sample.

The TCR sequence derives from an adult in good health. The chain is encoded by TRBV6-5 joined to TRBJ2-5; possibly the D gene is TRBD2, per 6 matching bases. This sample comprised peripheral blood, obtained on day 0 of MenACWY control vaccination. The CDR3 loop reads CASSYGGTQETQYF. The DNA sequence is TGTGCCAGCAGTTACGGCGGGACCCAAGAGACCCAGTACTTC.